This is a list of T cell receptor beta chains from one sample in a study of T cells in localized non-small cell lung cancer. Sequencing was performed with immunoSEQ multiplex PCR; in TCRdb, only in-frame clones are kept and a portion is missing. The sample has 55,000 to 75,000 clones; about 86% are singletons. This sample comprised peripheral blood, obtained before any cancer treatment. The receptors shown here come from a male donor aged 60 or older with stage III squamous cell lung carcinoma. Both conserved end residues are part of each CDR3. Each record gives: V gene, D gene, clone size, J gene, CDR3 protein, CDR3 DNA. The D gene is left open where the match is weak. Not all rows give a size; the values are once, few, many and, for expanded clones, a class.

>TRBV9|TRBD2|NA|TRBJ2-3
CASSVAGGQTDTQYF
TGTGCCAGCAGCGTAGCGGGGGGGCAGACAGATACGCAGTATTTT
>TRBV19|TRBD1|once|TRBJ1-6
CASSLGTPGQATSPLHF
TGTGCCAGTAGCTTAGGGACCCCGGGACAGGCTACTTCACCCCTCCACTTT
>TRBV18|TRBD2|NA|TRBJ2-1
CASSHSGGAPGEQFF
TGTGCCAGCTCGCATAGCGGGGGGGCTCCTGGTGAGCAGTTCTTC
>TRBV6-6|NA|NA|TRBJ1-6
CASRGSSYSPLHF
TGTGCCAGCAGAGGATCCTCATATTCACCCCTCCACTTT
>TRBV29-1|NA|NA|TRBJ1-1
CSVEATVMNTEAFF
TGCAGCGTTGAAGCTACAGTGATGAACACTGAAGCTTTCTTT
>TRBV5-6|NA|NA|TRBJ2-2
CASSLQEMVNTGELFF
TGTGCCAGCAGCTTGCAGGAAATGGTAAACACCGGGGAACTGTTTTTT
>TRBV10-3|NA|NA|TRBJ2-2
CAISEPAARGPTGELFF
TGTGCCATCAGTGAGCCCGCAGCCCGAGGGCCCACCGGGGAGCTGTTTTTT
>TRBV10-1|NA|NA|TRBJ2-3
CASGDLFATQYF
TGCGCCAGCGGGGACCTGTTTGCTACGCAGTATTTT
>TRBV4-2|NA|NA|TRBJ1-5
CASSQEGRQPQHF
TGTGCCAGCAGCCAAGAAGGTAGACAGCCCCAGCATTTT
>TRBV7-8|TRBD1|NA|TRBJ2-6
CASSWGQASSGANVLTF
TGTGCCAGCAGCTGGGGACAGGCCTCCTCTGGGGCCAACGTCCTGACTTTC
>TRBV29-1|NA|NA|TRBJ1-2
CSAPLGGINYGYTF
TGCAGCGCGCCCCTAGGAGGGATTAACTATGGCTACACCTTC
>TRBV5-1|TRBD2|NA|TRBJ2-7
CASRWTAGDLYEQYF
TGCGCCAGCAGGTGGACCGCGGGGGACCTCTACGAGCAGTACTTC
>TRBV4-1|TRBD2|NA|TRBJ2-3
CASSQDASGGTPTDTQYF
TGCGCCAGCAGCCAAGATGCTAGCGGGGGTACCCCCACAGATACGCAGTATTTT
>TRBV7-2|NA|NA|TRBJ2-5
CASSLARRYQETQYF
TGTGCCAGCAGCTTAGCCCGGCGGTACCAAGAGACCCAGTACTTC
>TRBV15|NA|NA|TRBJ2-5
CATSREGVQETQYF
TGTGCCACCAGCAGAGAGGGGGTACAAGAGACCCAGTACTTC
>TRBV6-5|NA|NA|TRBJ2-3
CASRAGGTDTQYF
TGTGCCAGCAGGGCAGGGGGCACAGATACGCAGTATTTT
>TRBV6-5|NA|NA|TRBJ1-2
CASSYEENRDYGYTF
TGTGCCAGCAGTTACGAGGAAAACCGGGACTATGGCTACACCTTC
>TRBV7-9|NA|NA|TRBJ2-3
CASSSSTNTQYF
TGTGCCAGCAGCTCCTCGACAAATACGCAGTATTTT
>TRBV6-5|NA|NA|TRBJ2-3
CASSPRATSTDTQYF
TGTGCCAGCAGCCCCAGGGCCACGAGCACAGATACGCAGTATTTT
>TRBV29-1|TRBD2|NA|TRBJ2-1
CSVATSGGTAKFF
TGCAGCGTTGCAACTAGCGGGGGGACTGCCAAGTTCTTC
>TRBV7-8|NA|NA|TRBJ2-1
CASSLRGGLNEQFF
TGTGCCAGCAGCTTACGCGGGGGCCTTAATGAGCAGTTCTTC
>TRBV7-3|NA|NA|TRBJ2-7
CASSLGVHYEQYF
TGTGCCAGCAGCTTAGGGGTTCACTACGAGCAGTACTTC
>TRBV12-5|TRBD1|NA|TRBJ1-2
CASGFGGGIREGYTF
TGTGCTAGTGGTTTTGGAGGGGGCATTCGGGAAGGCTACACCTTC
>TRBV27|TRBD2|few|TRBJ2-3
CASSFRLAGGRDTQYF
TGTGCCAGCAGTTTTCGACTAGCGGGGGGCCGGGATACGCAGTATTTT
>TRBV12-5|TRBD1|NA|TRBJ1-4
CASGSPLGQGGKLFF
TGTGCTAGTGGTTCCCCTCTAGGACAGGGCGGAAAACTGTTTTTT
>TRBV21-1|NA|once|TRBJ1-3
CASSKGEHSSGNTIYF
TGTGCCAGCAGCAAAGGGGAACACTCGTCTGGAAACACCATATATTTT